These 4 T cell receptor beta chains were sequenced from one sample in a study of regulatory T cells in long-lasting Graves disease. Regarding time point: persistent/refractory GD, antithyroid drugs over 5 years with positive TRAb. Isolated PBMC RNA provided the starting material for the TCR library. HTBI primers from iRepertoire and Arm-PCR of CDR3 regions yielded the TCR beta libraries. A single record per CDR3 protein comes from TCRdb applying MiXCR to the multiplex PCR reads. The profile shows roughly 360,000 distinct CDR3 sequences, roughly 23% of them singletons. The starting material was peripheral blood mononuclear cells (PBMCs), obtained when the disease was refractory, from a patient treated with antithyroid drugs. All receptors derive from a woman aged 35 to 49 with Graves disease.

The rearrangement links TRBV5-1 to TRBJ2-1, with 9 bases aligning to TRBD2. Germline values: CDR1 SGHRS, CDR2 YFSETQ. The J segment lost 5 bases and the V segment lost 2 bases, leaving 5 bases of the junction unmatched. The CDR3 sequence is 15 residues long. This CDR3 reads CASSFGLAYNNEQFF. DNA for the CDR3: TGCGCCAGCAGCTTCGGACTAGCGTATAACAATGAGCAGTTCTTC.

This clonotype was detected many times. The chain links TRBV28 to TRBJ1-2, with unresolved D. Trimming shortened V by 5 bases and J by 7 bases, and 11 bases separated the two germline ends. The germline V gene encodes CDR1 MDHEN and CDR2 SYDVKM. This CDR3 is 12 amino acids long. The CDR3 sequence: CASSRLFRGYTF. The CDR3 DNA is TGTGCCAGCAGTAGACTATTCCGTGGCTACACCTTC.

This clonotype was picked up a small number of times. The chain's CDR3 is CAISEWAGGQPQHF. The CDR3 DNA sequence: TGTGCCATCAGTGAGTGGGCAGGGGGCCAGCCCCAGCATTTT. The chain employs TRBV10-3 and TRBJ1-5; TRBD1 aligns across 8 bases. Looked up from germline, CDR1 is ENHRY and CDR2 is SYGVKD. V shed 1 base and J 7 bases; nucleotides not matched to a gene: 3. The CDR3 contains 14 residues.

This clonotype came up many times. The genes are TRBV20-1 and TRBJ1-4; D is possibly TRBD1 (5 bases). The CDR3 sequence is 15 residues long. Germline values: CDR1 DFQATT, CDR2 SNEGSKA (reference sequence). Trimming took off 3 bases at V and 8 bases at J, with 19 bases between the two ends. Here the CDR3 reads CSASGSGRVNEKLFF. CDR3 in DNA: TGCAGTGCTAGCGGGTCTGGCAGGGTAAACGAAAAACTGTTTTTT.